The rows below give T cell receptor beta chains drawn from one sample of a study of blood T cell repertoires in COVID-19. Profiled with immunoSEQ multiplex PCR; TCRdb holds only in-frame clones, not every one. The table lists about 250,000 clones, 88% of them singletons. Sequences were obtained from peripheral blood. These receptors were collected from a man aged 80 or over with acute or convalescent COVID-19. Each CDR3 is given with its conserved first and last residue. The D gene is left open where the match is weak. Expanded clones get a size class; other rows say once, few or many, or leave the size out.

length | D | J | size | V | DNA | CDR3
14 | - | TRBJ1-4 | - | TRBV25-1 | TGTGCCAGCAGTGAGCCGGGGGTGGGTGAAAAACTGTTTTTT | CASSEPGVGEKLFF
18 | TRBD2 | TRBJ2-1 | - | TRBV5-1 | TGCGCCAGCAGCTTTTGGCCCACCGGGACTAGCGGGTCTGATGAGCAGTTCTTC | CASSFWPTGTSGSDEQFF
16 | TRBD1 | TRBJ1-6 | - | TRBV5-6 | TGTGCCAGCAGCTTGGGAGACAGGGCGGAAAATTCACCCCTCCACTTT | CASSLGDRAENSPLHF
13 | TRBD1 | TRBJ2-1 | - | TRBV24-1 | TGTGCCACCAGTGACTCGGACAGGGAGGAGCAGTTCTTC | CATSDSDREEQFF
14 | - | TRBJ2-3 | - | TRBV7-3 | TGTGCCAGCAGCTCGCCCCAGATAGACTATACGCAGTATTTT | CASSSPQIDYTQYF
14 | - | TRBJ1-1 | few | TRBV7-9 | TGTGCCAGCGTCATAGAAGGGGCGAACACTGAAGCTTTCTTT | CASVIEGANTEAFF
13 | TRBD2 | TRBJ2-3 | - | TRBV29-1 | TGCAGCGTCAAGCGGGAGGGGACAGATACGCAGTATTTT | CSVKREGTDTQYF
14 | - | TRBJ1-5 | - | TRBV25-1 | TGTGCCAGCAGTTTAACAGGGATCAATCAGCCCCAGCATTTT | CASSLTGINQPQHF
15 | TRBD1 | TRBJ1-1 | - | TRBV13 | TGTGCCAGCGCACCCCTGACAGGGCGGGGTACTGAAGCTTTCTTT | CASAPLTGRGTEAFF
16 | - | TRBJ1-6 | - | TRBV15 | TGTGCCACCAGCAGGGCAGGGCCCCGTAGGGATTCACCCCTCCACTTT | CATSRAGPRRDSPLHF
15 | - | TRBJ1-6 | - | TRBV15 | TGTGCCACCAGCAGAGTGGGCAGCTCTAATTCACCCCTCCACTTT | CATSRVGSSNSPLHF
15 | TRBD1 | TRBJ2-5 | - | TRBV5-5 | TGTGCCAGCAGATCCGGGACAGGGGCTGAAGAGACCCAGTACTTC | CASRSGTGAEETQYF
13 | - | TRBJ2-5 | - | TRBV18 | TGTGCCAGCTCATCGGGATTGCAAGAGACCCAGTACTTC | CASSSGLQETQYF
12 | - | TRBJ2-1 | - | TRBV7-9 | TGTGCCAGCAGCCTCGGGACAATTGAGCAGTTCTTC | CASSLGTIEQFF
14 | TRBD1 | TRBJ1-6 | - | TRBV11-2 | TGTGCCAGCAGCGAGGACAGGGTGAATTCACCCCTCCACTTT | CASSEDRVNSPLHF
13 | TRBD1 | TRBJ1-2 | - | TRBV18 | TGTGCCAGCTCACCGGGACAGTCGGGAGGCTACACCTTC | CASSPGQSGGYTF
17 | - | TRBJ2-3 | - | TRBV9 | TGTGCCAGCAGCGTAGCTGGGGGGTACATTAGCACAGATACGCAGTATTTT | CASSVAGGYISTDTQYF
13 | TRBD2 | TRBJ2-3 | - | TRBV29-1 | TGCAGCGCCCGAGCGGGAAGCACAGATACGCAGTATTTT | CSARAGSTDTQYF
15 | - | TRBJ2-2 | - | TRBV27 | TGTGCCAGCACTTTCGGGAGTGCGAACACCGGGGAGCTGTTTTTT | CASTFGSANTGELFF
14 | - | TRBJ1-2 | - | TRBV7-2 | TGTGCCAGCAGCTTAGTGGCACAGGGCTATGGCTACACCTTC | CASSLVAQGYGYTF
14 | - | TRBJ1-2 | - | TRBV18 | TGTGCCAGCTCAAGTTCAGACAGAACCAATGGCTACACCTTC | CASSSSDRTNGYTF
21 | TRBD2 | TRBJ2-1 | - | TRBV19 | TGTGCCAGTAGTATTCGAGGACTAGCGGGAGGCGAACCATGGTTCTACAATGAGCAGTTCTTC | CASSIRGLAGGEPWFYNEQFF
15 | - | TRBJ1-2 | - | TRBV6-2/TRBV6-3 | TGTGCCAGCAGTCAAACTCTCCAGGGGATCTATGGCTACACCTTC | CASSQTLQGIYGYTF
15 | - | TRBJ1-1 | - | TRBV27 | TGTGCCAGCTTCACAGGACAAGGACGGAACACTGAAGCTTTCTTT | CASFTGQGRNTEAFF
15 | TRBD1 | TRBJ2-1 | - | TRBV5-1 | TGCGCCAGCAGCGGCCTACAGGGGTCCTACAATGAGCAGTTCTTC | CASSGLQGSYNEQFF
15 | - | TRBJ1-4 | - | TRBV7-8 | TGTGCCAGCAGCTTAGGGTCAGGGTTAGGCGAAAAACTGTTTTTT | CASSLGSGLGEKLFF
15 | - | TRBJ2-5 | once | TRBV28 | TGTGCCAGCAGTGACATTGACGGGAGCGGGGAGACCCAGTACTTC | CASSDIDGSGETQYF
17 | - | TRBJ1-2 | - | TRBV5-6 | TGTGCCAGCAGCCTAACCCTCCCGTCTATCAGGGTATATGGCTACACCTTC | CASSLTLPSIRVYGYTF
14 | - | TRBJ2-7 | - | TRBV28 | TGTGCCAGCAGTTTCGAGGCTCAAACCTACGAGCAGTACTTC | CASSFEAQTYEQYF
16 | TRBD1 | TRBJ1-1 | - | TRBV29-1 | TGCAGCGTTGAGAGGCAGGGGGGTATCGTGAACACTGAAGCTTTCTTT | CSVERQGGIVNTEAFF
15 | - | TRBJ1-6 | - | TRBV6-5 | TGTGCCAGCAGTTACTCGACCAGGGTAAATTCACCCCTCCACTTT | CASSYSTRVNSPLHF
16 | - | TRBJ1-5 | - | TRBV24-1 | TGTGCCACCAGTGATGGCCGCAGGTCGAGCAATCAGCCCCAGCATTTT | CATSDGRRSSNQPQHF
14 | TRBD1 | TRBJ1-4 | - | TRBV7-8 | TGTGCCAGCAGCTACGGACAGGGGGCTGAAAAACTGTTTTTT | CASSYGQGAEKLFF
14 | TRBD1 | TRBJ2-7 | - | TRBV6-6 | TGTGCCAGCACCATCCGGGACAGGGGGCACGAGCAGTACTTC | CASTIRDRGHEQYF
13 | TRBD1 | TRBJ1-1 | - | TRBV5-1 | TGCGCCAGCAGCTTGGCCGGACAGGGCGAGGCTTTCTTT | CASSLAGQGEAFF
16 | - | TRBJ2-6 | - | TRBV6-5 | TGTGCCAGCAGTTACGAGGTGAGGACTGGGGCCAACGTCCTGACTTTC | CASSYEVRTGANVLTF
13 | TRBD1 | TRBJ2-7 | - | TRBV5-6 | TGTGCCAGCAGCCACAGGGGTACTAAGGAGCAGTACTTC | CASSHRGTKEQYF
11 | - | TRBJ2-7 | - | TRBV6-2/TRBV6-3 | TGTGCCAGCAGTGAGGACTACGAGCAGTACTTC | CASSEDYEQYF
16 | - | TRBJ1-1 | - | TRBV5-6 | TGTGCCAGCAGCAGAGGTGGGGTGTCGGGGGACACTGAAGCTTTCTTT | CASSRGGVSGDTEAFF
13 | - | TRBJ1-2 | once | TRBV5-4 | TGTGCCAGCAGCTACACCGGGAGCTATGGCTACACCTTC | CASSYTGSYGYTF